This record concerns one TCR beta chain sequence. Its specificity is not known. The sample is drawn from a study of vaccination effects on CD4 cells after COVID-19. Study background: A couple of convalescent pre-vaccine samples were taken 142 and 148 days post-diagnosis.

Between days 10 and 11 of culture, CD4+ T cells were separated out. Germline V CDR1 and CDR2: MGHRA, YSYEKL. With 4 bases clipped from V and 4 bases from J, the junction kept 6 bases outside the gene matches. There are 14 residues in the CDR3. This table comes from immunoSEQ multiplex PCR, and its TCRdb copy is limited to in-frame clones, with some not included. The repertoire includes approximately 46,000 clones, 74% of them detected once, and about 9% sits in the top ten. The input for sequencing was CD4+ T cells from PBMCs cultured without peptide, taken before COVID-19 vaccination. The chain carries TRBV4-1 and TRBJ1-1, with 7 bases that match TRBD1. The sequence was obtained from a human donor who had a prior SARS-CoV-2 infection. CDR3 sequence: CASSPGTGATEAFF. Here the CDR3 DNA reads TGCGCCAGCAGCCCCGGAACAGGGGCCACTGAAGCTTTCTTT.